This record looks at one T cell receptor beta chain sequence and its context. Per germline, CDR1 LGHDT and CDR2 YNNKEL (reference sequence). Trimming pared 3 bases from V and 0 bases from J, leaving 4 bases between. The CDR3 is 13 amino acids. The data were obtained in a study of identical twins. TCRdb itself ran the 5' RACE reads through MiXCR, one entry per CDR3 protein. Of 430,000 or so distinct CDR3 sequences in the sample, more than 20% were seen once. These sequences were also reported in another study, on T cells expressing NK-cell markers. That work states: The study drew TCR beta repertoires from sorted CD3+CD56+NKG2C+, CD3+CD56+NKG2C- and CD3+CD56-NKG2C+ T cells. Seropositivity for HCMV was found in seven of the eight sequenced donors, with one seronegative. Clones of NKG2C+ T cells that had expanded were of unclear HCMV specificity.

Sequenced: CD4+ T cells sorted from blood. The source is a woman younger than 35 in good health. The genes are TRBV3-1 and TRBJ2-3; the D is unclear. The CDR3: CASSHGSTDTQYF. In nucleotides, the CDR3 is TGTGCCAGCAGCCACGGCAGCACAGATACGCAGTATTTT.